Listed here are 25 T cell receptor beta chains from one sample, sequenced in a study of control samples from healthy donors and cancer patients. Using immunoSEQ multiplex PCR, the repertoire was profiled, and TCRdb retains in-frame clones only, with some absent. The sample shows 93,000 or so clones, 80% to 90% of them seen only once. The sample was PBMCs. Source of these receptors: a man aged 60-69 years with lung cancer.

This clone was counted only a few times. The chain uses TRBV27 and TRBJ1-5; D gene uncertain. The germline CDR1 and CDR2 sequences are MNHEY and SMNVEV (reference sequence). The CDR3 loop spans 13 amino acids. Trimming shortened V by 10 bases and J by 4 bases, and 14 bases separated the two germline ends. The CDR3 loop reads CATRLGWNQPQHF. The CDR3 coding sequence is TGTGCCACCCGGCTAGGATGGAATCAGCCCCAGCATTTT.

V is TRBV6-5 and J is TRBJ2-3; possible D gene TRBD2, 6 bases. From germline, CDR1 is MNHEY and CDR2 SVGAGI. The CDR3 length is 15 residues. Trimming took 5 bases from V and 1 from J, leaving 13 bases between them. This CDR3 reads CASSPRGWGTDTQYF. The CDR3 nucleotides are TGTGCCAGCAGTCCACGGGGGTGGGGCACAGATACGCAGTATTTT.

J is TRBJ1-1 and V is TRBV18; 8 nucleotides agree with TRBD1. The CDR3 is 13 amino acids. V trimming: 3 bases; J trimming: 11 bases; junction bases outside the gene matches: 8. The germline CDR1 and CDR2 sequences are KGHSH and LQKENI. CDR3 in DNA: TGTGCCAGCTCACCGGACAGGGTCCTTGAGGCTTTCTTT. Protein sequence: CASSPDRVLEAFF.

The chain has TRBV30 and TRBJ1-1, with 9 bases lining up with TRBD1. The V gene end was trimmed by 0 bases and the J gene end by 4 bases; junction bases not matched to a gene: 6. Germline V lookup: CDR1 GTSNPN, CDR2 SVGIG (reference sequence). This CDR3 contains 15 residues. CDR3 residues: CAWSVWGQGGTEAFF. In nucleotides, the CDR3 is TGTGCCTGGAGTGTATGGGGACAGGGAGGCACTGAAGCTTTCTTT.

The rearrangement links TRBV2 to TRBJ2-5, with a weak D call TRBD1 (6 bases). Germline V gene sequence: CDR1 SNHLY, CDR2 FYNNEI. This CDR3 has 13 residues. Between the trimmed V and J ends, which lost 3 bases and 6 bases, there was a span of 11 bases. The CDR3 loop reads CASSEGRGQTQYF. The CDR3, as DNA: TGTGCCAGCAGTGAGGGCAGGGGACAGACCCAGTACTTC.

This chain joins TRBV25-1 and TRBJ2-3; D not certain. This CDR3 region has 13 residues. Looked up from germline, CDR1 is MGHDK and CDR2 is SYGVNS. V lost 4 bases and J 2 bases, leaving 7 bases between the germline ends. CDR3 DNA sequence: TGTGCCAGCAGTGTCGCAATCACAGATACGCAGTATTTT. The encoded protein is CASSVAITDTQYF.

The V gene is TRBV7-9, the J gene TRBJ2-1; 12 nucleotides agree with TRBD2. CDR3 size: 13 residues. The trim removed 1 base at V and 15 bases at J, leaving 4 bases unmatched. In germline, CDR1 is SEHNR, CDR2 FQNEAQ (reference sequence). Written as DNA, the CDR3 is TGTGCCAGCAGCTTAGGGACTAGCGGGGTGGCGTTCTTC. Protein sequence: CASSLGTSGVAFF. Complete variable domain (other parts from reference TRBV7-9 and TRBJ2-1): DTGVSQNPRHKITKRGQNVTFRCDPISEHNRLYWYRQTLGQGPEFLTYFQNEAQLEKSRLLSDRFSAERPKGSFSTLEIQRTEQGDSAMYLCASSLGTSGVAFFGPGTRLTVL.

J is TRBJ2-1 and V is TRBV11-3; no firm D call. Trimming took off 2 bases at V and 5 bases at J, with 7 bases between the two ends. The CDR3 contains 13 residues. The germline CDR1 and CDR2 sequences are SGHNT and YENEEA. The CDR3 loop is CASSLSRNNEQFF. CDR3 in DNA: TGTGCCAGCAGCTTAAGCAGAAACAATGAGCAGTTCTTC.

In this sample, this clone turned up once. The chain recombines TRBV4-1 with TRBJ1-1; D not resolved. This CDR3 is 17 amino acids long. The germline V and J ends were trimmed by 0 bases and 1 base, with 15 bases remaining between them. In germline, CDR1 is MGHRA, CDR2 YSYEKL. The CDR3 nucleotides read TGCGCCAGCAGCCAAGAGGGCCCCCCCTCGGGGAACACTGAAGCTTTCTTT. This sequence encodes CASSQEGPPSGNTEAFF.

This clone was found a few times. The chain is built from TRBV7-8 and TRBJ2-2; D is perhaps TRBD1 (6 bases). There are 16 residues in the CDR3. Trimming cost V 3 bases and J 2 bases, with 13 bases left between them. From germline, CDR1 is SGHVS and CDR2 FQNEAQ. The CDR3 nucleotides read TGTGCCAGCAGCTTGATGGACAGTCTAAACACCGGGGAGCTGTTTTTT. Its translation is CASSLMDSLNTGELFF. Looking up the rest from reference TRBV7-8 and TRBJ2-2 gives the full variable domain: GAGVSQSPRYKVAKRGQDVALRCDPISGHVSLFWYQQALGQGPEFLTYFQNEAQLDKSGLPSDRFFAERPEGSVSTLKIQRTQQEDSAVYLCASSLMDSLNTGELFFGEGSRLTVL.

The chain uses TRBV20-1 and TRBJ2-5; D not resolved. With 3 bases removed from V and 2 bases from J, the gap between germline ends came to 10 bases. The CDR3 has 13 amino acids. Germline assignment: CDR1 DFQATT and CDR2 SNEGSKA (reference sequence). CDR3: CSASKVSQETQYF. The CDR3 bases are TGCAGTGCTAGTAAAGTCAGTCAAGAGACCCAGTACTTC.

This sequence joins TRBV29-1 and TRBJ2-1; no firm D call. Germline V lookup: CDR1 SQVTM, CDR2 ANQGSEA. The CDR3 contains 15 residues. The V end was cut by 4 bases, the J end by 5 bases, with 18 bases between. CDR3 residues: CSVGPQNSLDNEQFF. CDR3 nucleotides: TGCAGCGTTGGCCCTCAGAACTCTTTAGACAATGAGCAGTTCTTC.

V is TRBV5-1 and J is TRBJ1-1; D is unresolved. The CDR3 consists of 15 residues. Deletions cut 0 bases from V and 5 bases from J, with 14 bases between. Germline CDR1 and CDR2: SGHRS and YFSETQ. The CDR3 loop is CASSLDRPTHTEAFF. The CDR3 DNA reads TGCGCCAGCAGCTTGGACAGACCTACCCATACTGAAGCTTTCTTT.

Here the CDR3 reads CAWSLRGSGNTIYF. The CDR3 nucleotides are TGTGCCTGGAGTCTTAGAGGCTCTGGAAACACCATATATTTT. The chain recombines TRBV30 with TRBJ1-3; D gene uncertain. There are 14 residues in the CDR3. The V gene lost 2 bases and the J gene lost 0 bases, with 8 bases spanning the gap. CDR1 is GTSNPN and CDR2 is SVGIG in the germline V gene (reference sequence).

The rearrangement links TRBV15 to TRBJ1-4, with D hard to call. Germline V gene data show CDR1 as LNHNV and CDR2 as YYDKDF (reference sequence). This CDR3 is built from 16 residues. The V and J ends lost 7 bases and 3 bases respectively, with 18 bases between them. The DNA of the CDR3 is TGTGCCACCAATCAAGGAGGGTGGGGATCTAATGAAAAACTGTTTTTT. Its protein is CATNQGGWGSNEKLFF.

The chain has TRBV9 and TRBJ2-2, with D possibly being TRBD1 or TRBD2 (5 bases each). Trimming pared 3 bases from V and 4 bases from J, leaving 13 bases between. CDR3 size: 15 residues. In germline, CDR1 is SGDLS, CDR2 YYNGEE. In DNA form, the CDR3 reads TGTGCCAGCAGCGACCCACCTGGGGGCACCGGGGAGCTGTTTTTT. Protein sequence: CASSDPPGGTGELFF.

The chain uses TRBV5-4 and TRBJ2-1, with a weak D call TRBD1 (6 bases). V lost 1 base, J lost 10 bases, and 12 bases lay in between. This CDR3 region has 13 residues. Germline V gene data show CDR1 as SGHNT and CDR2 as YYREEE (reference sequence). CDR3 nucleotide sequence: TGTGCCAGCAGCTTGAGTCAGGGGTGGGAGCAGTTCTTC. This gives the protein CASSLSQGWEQFF.

The J gene is TRBJ2-7, the V gene TRBV7-8; either TRBD1 or TRBD2 may fit D (7 bases each). V was clipped by 5 bases and J by 4 bases, with 15 bases between them. Per germline, CDR1 SGHVS and CDR2 FQNEAQ. The CDR3 extends over 14 amino acids. CDR3 in DNA: TGTGCCAGCAGCCTGACCAGGGGGGGGTACGAGCAGTACGTC. Protein: CASSLTRGGYEQYV.

The V call is TRBV24-1, the J call TRBJ1-5; weak D call: TRBD1 (5 bases). CDR1 is KGHDR, CDR2 SFDVKD, per germline. Trimming took 3 bases from V and 4 from J, leaving 15 bases between them. This CDR3 region has 16 residues. The CDR3 sequence is CATSDPTGGDNQPQHF. The CDR3 nucleotides are TGTGCCACCAGTGATCCGACTGGGGGGGATAATCAGCCCCAGCATTTT.

The V gene is TRBV7-2, the J gene TRBJ2-2; no clear D. CDR1 and CDR2 from the germline V gene are SGHTA and FQGNSA. V dropped 5 bases and J dropped 4 bases, with 8 bases sitting between them. The CDR3 is 13 residues long. In DNA form, the CDR3 reads TGTGCCAGCAGCCAAAACCCCACCGGGGAGCTGTTTTTT. This gives the protein CASSQNPTGELFF.

The rearrangement links TRBV5-6 to TRBJ1-6; no clear D gene. CDR3 length: 16 amino acids. Trimming took 1 base from V and 0 from J, leaving 8 bases between them. The germline CDR1 and CDR2 sequences are SGHDT and YYEEEE. Here the CDR3 DNA reads TGTGCCAGCAGCTTGAGGCAGAGCTCCTATAATTCACCCCTCCACTTT. It yields the protein CASSLRQSSYNSPLHF.

V usage is TRBV6-1 and J usage is TRBJ1-3, with 9 positions matching TRBD1. This CDR3 has 19 residues. The ends lost 4 bases at V and 0 bases at J; junction bases unmatched: 13. In germline, CDR1 is MNHNS, CDR2 SASEGT. CDR3 coding DNA: TGTGCCAGCAGTGTATTCGGGACAGGGAGGGGAAGCTCTGGAAACACCATATATTTT. Protein sequence: CASSVFGTGRGSSGNTIYF.

This clone was found once. The V call is TRBV3-1 (or the pseudogene TRBV3-2), the J call TRBJ1-3, with D hard to call. The CDR3 contains 13 residues. Germline lookup yields CDR1 LGHDT and CDR2 YNNKEL (reference sequence). The V and J ends lost 7 bases and 2 bases respectively, with 9 bases between them. CDR3 loop: CASISRAGNTIYF. In nucleotides, the CDR3 is TGTGCCAGCATTTCGAGGGCTGGAAACACCATATATTTT.

The CDR3 sequence is CASSFTSGGSGNQPQHF. The DNA for the CDR3 is TGTGCCAGCAGCTTCACGTCCGGGGGGTCGGGCAATCAGCCCCAGCATTTT. The J gene is TRBJ1-5, the V gene TRBV7-2; possible D gene TRBD1, 5 bases. Germline V gives CDR1 SGHTA, CDR2 FQGNSA. V was trimmed by 3 bases and J by 2 bases, leaving 17 bases between them. CDR3 size: 17 residues.

V usage is TRBV7-8 and J usage is TRBJ2-7; a possible D gene is TRBD2 (6 bases). V lost 5 bases and J 7 bases, leaving 27 bases between the germline ends. The germline V gene encodes CDR1 SGHVS and CDR2 FQNEAQ. This CDR3 has 17 residues. The CDR3 spells CASSRTGGTVFFVEQYF. Written as DNA, the CDR3 is TGTGCCAGCAGCCGTACTGGGGGGACCGTATTTTTTGTAGAGCAGTACTTC. Looking up the rest from reference TRBV7-8 and TRBJ2-7 gives the full variable domain: GAGVSQSPRYKVAKRGQDVALRCDPISGHVSLFWYQQALGQGPEFLTYFQNEAQLDKSGLPSDRFFAERPEGSVSTLKIQRTQQEDSAVYLCASSRTGGTVFFVEQYFGPGTRLTVT.